This is a list of T cell receptor beta chains from one sample in a study of radiotherapy plus CTLA-4 blockade in lung cancer. Produced via immunoSEQ multiplex PCR; TCRdb's table is partial and in-frame only. The data show around 70,000 clones, with more than 70% seen just once and roughly 15% held by the top ten. This specimen consisted of peripheral blood, obtained from a patient treated with radiotherapy plus ipilimumab. The receptor set was obtained from a human donor with non-small cell lung cancer whose response to radiotherapy plus ipilimumab could not be evaluated. Some clones in this sample may be carry-over from other donors' samples. Each CDR3 is given with its conserved first and last residue. Each record gives: J gene, D gene, clone size, V gene, CDR3 protein, CDR3 DNA. A D gene is named only where the DNA matches it firmly. Not all rows give a size; the values are once, few, many and, for expanded clones, a class.

>TRBJ2-5|TRBD1|NA|TRBV9
CASSALAGGGETQYF
TGTGCCAGCAGCGCCTTAGCAGGGGGCGGGGAGACCCAGTACTTC
>TRBJ2-3|TRBD2|NA|TRBV5-6
CASSFPSGGSTDTQYF
TGTGCCAGCAGCTTTCCCAGCGGGGGAAGCACAGATACGCAGTATTTT
>TRBJ1-4|NA|NA|TRBV2
CASVLYRTSEKLFF
TGTGCCAGCGTACTTTACAGAACTAGTGAAAAACTGTTTTTT
>TRBJ1-4|NA|few|TRBV5-5
CASSFPAGGEKLFF
TGTGCCAGCAGCTTTCCGGCAGGAGGTGAAAAACTGTTTTTT
>TRBJ2-5|NA|NA|TRBV6-1
CASSVQGLQETQYF
TGTGCCAGCAGTGTACAGGGCCTACAAGAGACCCAGTACTTC
>TRBJ1-6|NA|NA|TRBV5-1
CASSLDRNSPLHF
TGCGCCAGCAGCTTGGACAGGAATTCACCCCTCCACTTT
>TRBJ2-5|NA|NA|TRBV6-5
CASSYSWGVQETQYF
TGTGCCAGCAGTTACTCGTGGGGGGTCCAAGAGACCCAGTACTTC
>TRBJ1-4|TRBD1|NA|TRBV7-9
CASSTGTGGLNEKLFF
TGTGCCAGCAGCACGGGGACAGGGGGTCTTAATGAAAAACTGTTTTTT
>TRBJ1-1|NA|NA|TRBV5-8
CASSPINTEAFF
TGTGCCAGCAGCCCCATTAACACTGAAGCTTTCTTT
>TRBJ1-1|NA|NA|TRBV7-9
CASSLTADKNTEAFF
TGTGCCAGCAGCTTAACGGCGGACAAGAACACTGAAGCTTTCTTT
>TRBJ2-5|TRBD1|once|TRBV5-1
CASNTGQGSRETQYF
TGCGCCAGCAACACTGGACAGGGGTCACGAGAGACCCAGTACTTC
>TRBJ1-4|NA|few|TRBV5-1
CASSLDFNEKLFF
TGCGCCAGCAGCTTGGACTTTAATGAAAAACTGTTTTTT
>TRBJ1-6|TRBD1|NA|TRBV7-9
CASSLGGQGSSPLHF
TGTGCCAGCAGCCTGGGGGGACAGGGATCTTCACCCCTCCACTTT
>TRBJ2-2|TRBD2|few|TRBV15
CATSRSGDTGELFF
TGTGCCACCAGCAGAAGCGGGGATACCGGGGAGCTGTTTTTT
>TRBJ1-1|NA|once|TRBV28
CASSAGQLGMNTEAFF
TGTGCCAGCAGCGCGGGGCAACTAGGCATGAACACTGAAGCTTTCTTT
>TRBJ2-1|NA|NA|TRBV2
CASSGVGALDNEQFF
TGTGCCAGCAGTGGTGTAGGGGCCCTCGACAATGAGCAGTTCTTC
>TRBJ1-2|TRBD1|many|TRBV9
CASSPRTGGNYGYTF
TGTGCCAGCAGCCCTCGGACAGGAGGTAACTATGGCTACACCTTC
>TRBJ1-2|TRBD1|NA|TRBV11-1
CASSPDRGSGYTF
TGTGCCAGCAGCCCCGACAGGGGCTCTGGCTACACCTTC
>TRBJ2-3|NA|NA|TRBV29-1
CSVPKGSRGTTDTQYF
TGCAGCGTTCCTAAAGGGTCGCGGGGGACAACAGATACGCAGTATTTT
>TRBJ2-1|NA|NA|TRBV7-9
CASSTGSGYNEQFF
TGTGCCAGCAGCACAGGGTCGGGCTATAATGAGCAGTTCTTC
>TRBJ1-2|NA|NA|TRBV2
CASSEAALMSGYGYTF
TGTGCCAGCAGTGAAGCCGCCCTTATGTCAGGGTATGGCTACACCTTC
>TRBJ1-1|TRBD1|few|TRBV28
CASRQGGTEAFF
TGTGCCAGCCGACAGGGAGGCACTGAAGCTTTCTTT
>TRBJ1-3|NA|NA|TRBV7-2
CASSYPGQGNTIYF
TGTGCCAGCAGCTACCCGGGACAAGGAAACACCATATATTTT
>TRBJ1-4|NA|NA|TRBV6-1
CASSETATDGKLFF
TGTGCCAGCAGTGAAACTGCCACCGACGGGAAACTGTTTTTT
>TRBJ2-5|NA|NA|TRBV27
CASRLRGKETQYF
TGTGCCAGCAGACTCCGGGGGAAAGAGACCCAGTACTTC
>TRBJ2-2|TRBD2|once|TRBV5-1
CASSRGGTGELFF
TGCGCCAGCAGCCGGGGGGGCACCGGGGAGCTGTTTTTT
>TRBJ2-5|TRBD2|NA|TRBV6-6
CASSHRAGGPQTQYF
TGTGCCAGCAGTCACAGAGCGGGGGGGCCGCAGACCCAGTACTTC
>TRBJ1-1|TRBD1|NA|TRBV15
CATSRGGQGNWGTEAFF
TGTGCCACCAGCCGAGGGGGACAGGGGAATTGGGGCACTGAAGCTTTCTTT
>TRBJ2-3|TRBD1|NA|TRBV29-1
CSVRAPTGNTQYF
TGCAGCGTCCGCGCCCCGACAGGGAATACGCAGTATTTT
>TRBJ2-5|TRBD1|NA|TRBV25-1
CASSGTGNQETQYF
TGTGCCAGCAGCGGGACAGGGAACCAAGAGACCCAGTACTTC
>TRBJ2-7|NA|NA|TRBV7-9
CASSRGYASYEQYF
TGTGCCAGCAGCCGGGGATACGCCTCCTACGAGCAGTACTTC
>TRBJ1-5|TRBD1|NA|TRBV28
CASSMGQRNQPQHF
TGTGCCAGCAGTATGGGACAGCGCAATCAGCCCCAGCATTTT
>TRBJ1-5|TRBD1|NA|TRBV2
CASVGQYSQPQHF
TGTGCCAGCGTGGGACAGTACTCTCAGCCCCAGCATTTT
>TRBJ1-6|NA|NA|TRBV6-1
CASTSTGRASPLHF
TGTGCCAGCACCTCTACGGGCAGGGCTTCACCCCTCCACTTT
>TRBJ2-1|TRBD1|NA|TRBV15
CATSTRGGTGFF
TGTGCCACCAGCACCCGCGGTGGGACAGGGTTCTTC
>TRBJ2-5|TRBD2|once|TRBV25-1
CASSGLTSRRWETQYF
TGTGCCAGCAGTGGATTGACTAGCCGAAGGTGGGAGACCCAGTACTTC
>TRBJ2-3|NA|NA|TRBV5-4
CASSHQGSTDTQYF
TGTGCCAGCAGCCACCAGGGAAGCACAGATACGCAGTATTTT
>TRBJ1-4|NA|few|TRBV10-3
CAISGTGRAGNEKLFF
TGTGCCATCAGTGGGACCGGTCGGGCAGGGAACGAAAAACTGTTTTTT
>TRBJ2-7|TRBD1|NA|TRBV2
CASRLTGQVYEQYF
TGTGCCAGCAGACTTACAGGACAGGTCTACGAGCAGTACTTC
>TRBJ2-2|NA|NA|TRBV6-5
CASSYSITRSGELFF
TGTGCCAGCAGTTACTCGATAACGCGGTCCGGGGAGCTGTTTTTT
>TRBJ2-5|TRBD1|NA|TRBV10-3
CAITEGTGMGETQYF
TGTGCCATCACCGAAGGGACAGGGATGGGGGAGACCCAGTACTTC
>TRBJ2-2|TRBD1|NA|TRBV11-2
CASSSRDSQLTGELFF
TGTGCCAGCAGCTCAAGGGACAGCCAGCTTACCGGGGAGCTGTTTTTT
>TRBJ2-1|NA|few|TRBV5-4
CASSLTPDSAYNEQFF
TGTGCCAGCAGCTTGACTCCGGACAGTGCCTACAATGAGCAGTTCTTC
>TRBJ1-2|NA|NA|TRBV6-1
CASVRGGATYGYTF
TGTGCCAGCGTACGGGGGGGGGCGACCTATGGCTACACCTTC
>TRBJ2-1|NA|NA|TRBV28
CASRLTGLISSYNEQFF
TGTGCCAGCAGGCTGACCGGACTAATATCCTCCTACAATGAGCAGTTCTTC
>TRBJ2-5|TRBD2|NA|TRBV7-2
CASSLLAGGSETQYF
TGTGCCAGCAGCCTCCTAGCGGGGGGGAGTGAGACCCAGTACTTC
>TRBJ2-7|NA|few|TRBV14
CASSQDSRRANF
TGTGCCAGCAGCCAAGATTCGAGGCGGGCGAACTTC
>TRBJ2-3|NA|NA|TRBV5-4
CASSSPPPTLTDTQYF
TGTGCCAGCAGCTCCCCACCCCCAACTCTTACTGATACGCAGTATTTT
>TRBJ1-1|NA|NA|TRBV10-3
CAISEHSSDEAFF
TGTGCCATCAGTGAACACAGCTCAGATGAAGCTTTCTTT
>TRBJ1-1|NA|NA|TRBV5-1
CASSLAGRGLNTEAFF
TGCGCCAGCAGCTTGGCGGGGCGGGGTTTGAACACTGAAGCTTTCTTT
>TRBJ2-1|TRBD2|NA|TRBV2
CASSRLAGDNEQFF
TGTGCCAGCAGCCGGCTAGCGGGGGACAATGAGCAGTTCTTC
>TRBJ1-3|NA|NA|TRBV6-6
CASSIRGDSGNTIYF
TGTGCCAGCAGCATCAGAGGTGACTCTGGAAACACCATATATTTT
>TRBJ1-1|NA|NA|TRBV19
CASSTGLGTEAFF
TGTGCCAGTAGTACAGGGTTAGGCACTGAAGCTTTCTTT
>TRBJ1-1|NA|NA|TRBV7-8
CASSLYVQGGLNTEAFF
TGTGCCAGCAGCTTGTATGTACAGGGAGGGTTGAACACTGAAGCTTTCTTT
>TRBJ2-3|TRBD2|NA|TRBV18
CASSPIGGGRDTQYF
TGTGCCAGCTCACCAATCGGGGGGGGCCGAGATACGCAGTATTTT
>TRBJ1-1|NA|NA|TRBV19
CASTLGGLTEAFF
TGTGCCAGTACCTTGGGCGGGCTCACTGAAGCTTTCTTT
>TRBJ2-5|TRBD2|once|TRBV5-1
CASSQGGGAETQYF
TGCGCCAGCAGCCAGGGCGGGGGGGCAGAGACCCAGTACTTC
>TRBJ2-2|NA|NA|TRBV18
CASSPTRTGRVTGELFF
TGTGCCAGCTCACCCACCCGGACCGGGCGGGTCACCGGGGAGCTGTTTTTT
>TRBJ2-3|TRBD2|NA|TRBV5-6
CASSLVGPGTRRSIETQYF
TGTGCCAGCAGCTTGGTTGGGCCCGGGACTAGGAGGTCAATTGAGACGCAGTATTTT
>TRBJ1-4|NA|NA|TRBV18
CASSAGGSNEKLFF
TGTGCCAGCTCGGCAGGAGGGTCTAATGAAAAACTGTTTTTT